The clone carrying this T cell receptor beta chain has a handful of counts. Its cognate antigen is unknown. This specimen belongs to a study of naive and memory T cell subsets. Four PCR rounds used nested alpha and beta constant region primers plus the SP2 primer. Reverse transcription of blood and skin TCR RNA was primed at alpha and beta constant regions. TCRdb independently ran MiXCR on the 5' RACE reads; one entry per CDR3 protein. This repertoire shows more than 60,000 distinct CDR3 sequences, 8% found once; its top ten account for less than 20%. The V gene's germline CDR1 is DFQATT and CDR2 SNEGSKA (reference sequence). With 0 bases removed from V and 5 bases from J, the gap between germline ends came to 10 bases. This CDR3 region has 13 residues. TCR cDNA received a 3' ligated oligonucleotide that carried a UMI. Whole-blood samples were roughly 2.3 ml of peripheral blood from healthy adult volunteers.

Study-level results: The RNA method is potentially sensitive to activation and differentiation changes.

The chain employs TRBV20-1 and TRBJ2-5; D is undetermined. This sequence was found in a female donor in good health. This CDR3 is CSARDWAFETQYF. CDR3 DNA sequence: TGCAGTGCTAGAGATTGGGCCTTTGAGACCCAGTACTTC.